The next 26 T cell receptor beta chains were all read from a single sample in a study of T-cell reconstitution after alpha-beta-depleted transplantation in children. Unique molecular identifiers were incorporated during preparation of the TCRbeta library. Using its own MiXCR run on the PCR reads, TCRdb lists one record per CDR3 protein. This sample has approximately 350,000 distinct CDR3 sequences; less than 15% occur once, and the top ten carry 3.5% to 4.5%. Sample: PBMCs, taken from the stem cell graft. All receptors derive from a human donor who donated a stem cell graft to a child with Fanconi anemia.

There are a few counts of this clonotype. This chain uses TRBV5-1 with TRBJ1-1; tentatively, D is TRBD1 (5 bases). V was shortened by 5 bases and J by 3 bases, with 11 bases between the two germline ends. From germline, CDR1 is SGHRS and CDR2 YFSETQ. This CDR3 has 13 residues. CDR3 sequence reads: CASSTRVDTEAFF. The CDR3 nucleotides are TGCGCCAGCAGTACCAGGGTGGACACTGAAGCTTTCTTT.

V is TRBV6-1 and J is TRBJ1-1, with 7 bases fitting TRBD1. This CDR3 has 14 residues. Losses at the gene ends were 2 bases for V and 7 bases for J; bases not matched to a gene: 7. Germline assignment: CDR1 MNHNS and CDR2 SASEGT. The CDR3 sequence: CASSERGGRSEAFF. The CDR3 bases are TGTGCCAGCAGTGAAAGAGGGGGCAGGAGTGAAGCTTTCTTT.

This clonotype was detected ten times or more. The J gene is TRBJ1-1, the V gene TRBV12-3 or TRBV12-4; no clear D. The CDR3 sequence is 13 residues long. Trimming stripped 6 bases from V and 1 base from J, with 9 bases between. CDR3 in DNA: TGTGCCAGCAGCCTTACAGCGAACACTGAAGCTTTCTTT. This codes for CASSLTANTEAFF.

This clonotype was observed a handful of times. The rearrangement uses TRBV12-3 or TRBV12-4 and TRBJ2-2, with D unclear. The CDR3 has 14 amino acids. Trimming removed 2 bases at V and 6 bases at J, with 10 bases between. The CDR3 spells CASSLRLTPGELFF. As DNA, the CDR3 is TGTGCCAGCAGTTTACGGCTAACCCCCGGGGAGCTGTTTTTT.

This clonotype showed up just a few times. The V and J genes are TRBV7-2 and TRBJ2-5, with D unclear. Germline loops: CDR1 SGHTA, CDR2 FQGNSA. Trimming left V 1 base short and J 5 bases short, with 8 bases between. This CDR3 contains 13 residues. The CDR3 reads CASSLGFGETQYF. The DNA of the CDR3 is TGTGCCAGCAGCTTAGGTTTCGGGGAGACCCAGTACTTC.

This clonotype came up many times. The V gene is TRBV29-1, the J gene TRBJ2-7; D tentatively fits TRBD1 or TRBD2 (5 bases each). The CDR3 sequence is 14 residues long. The V gene lost 5 bases and the J gene lost 2 bases, with 16 bases spanning the gap. CDR1 and CDR2 (germline): SQVTM, ANQGSEA. Here the CDR3 DNA reads TGCAGCGTTAGGATTGGGACGGCTACCTACGAGCAGTACTTC. Protein sequence: CSVRIGTATYEQYF.

Many counts were recorded for this clonotype. V and J are TRBV20-1 and TRBJ1-1; TRBD1 agrees at 7 bases. This CDR3 spans 13 amino acids. V trimming: 4 bases; J trimming: 3 bases; junction bases outside the gene matches: 5. Germline CDR1 reads DFQATT; CDR2 reads SNEGSKA (reference sequence). CDR3 nucleotide sequence: TGCAGTGCTAAGAGGGGGCTGGACACTGAAGCTTTCTTT. It yields the protein CSAKRGLDTEAFF.

Only a few counts were recorded for this clonotype. The rearrangement links TRBV11-2 to TRBJ2-5, with D perhaps matching TRBD1 or TRBD2 (5 bases each). The CDR3 runs 12 residues. Germline loops: CDR1 SGHAT, CDR2 FQNNGV. Deletions cut 8 bases from V and 3 bases from J, with 10 bases between. The CDR3 coding sequence is TGTGCCAGCTCGGGGCTAGAAGAGACCCAGTACTTC. Encoded protein: CASSGLEETQYF.

This clonotype was recorded a few times. This sequence joins TRBV7-2 and TRBJ2-3; 9 bases agree with TRBD2. The CDR3 totals 17 residues. With 2 bases clipped from V and 3 bases from J, the junction kept 9 bases outside the gene matches. From germline, CDR1 is SGHTA and CDR2 FQGNSA. Here the CDR3 reads CASSLSGRGGLTDTQYF. CDR3 DNA sequence: TGTGCCAGCAGCTTAAGCGGGCGGGGGGGCCTTACAGATACGCAGTATTTT.

This clonotype was seen more than once but under ten times. The chain carries TRBV9 and TRBJ1-2; TRBD1 is a possible D gene (6 bases). CDR1 is SGDLS, CDR2 YYNGEE, per germline. V was shortened by 1 base and J by 4 bases, with 14 bases between the two germline ends. This CDR3 contains 15 residues. CDR3 residues: CASSVNQGFGYGYTF. CDR3 DNA sequence: TGTGCCAGCAGCGTAAACCAGGGGTTTGGCTATGGCTACACCTTC.

The J gene is TRBJ2-5, the V gene TRBV11-2, with 9 bases fitting TRBD2. Unmatched junction bases numbered 9, after V lost 3 bases and J lost 4 bases. CDR1 and CDR2 from the germline V gene are SGHAT and FQNNGV. This CDR3 spans 16 amino acids. The CDR3 DNA is TGTGCCAGCAGCTTTTTTTTTTTGCGGGGGGGAGAGACCCAGTACTTC. This gives the protein CASSFFFLRGGETQYF.

Only a few counts were recorded for this clonotype. The rearrangement links TRBV5-1 to TRBJ2-7; 11 bases line up with TRBD1. CDR1 SGHRS and CDR2 YFSETQ come from the germline V gene. The CDR3 extends over 15 amino acids. Unmatched junction bases numbered 9, after V lost 4 bases and J lost 6 bases. CDR3 in amino acids: CASSILPGQGGEQYF. CDR3 DNA: TGCGCCAGCAGCATACTACCGGGACAGGGGGGCGAGCAGTACTTC.

This clonotype was seen many times. The genes are TRBV20-1 and TRBJ2-5; D gene unclear. This CDR3 contains 12 residues. The V end lost 7 bases, the J end lost 4 bases, and 13 bases lay between the germline ends. Per the germline V gene, CDR1 is DFQATT and CDR2 is SNEGSKA (reference sequence). The CDR3 protein is CSVGFTRETQYF. As DNA, the CDR3 is TGCAGTGTCGGCTTTACCCGAGAGACCCAGTACTTC.

This clonotype was seen only a few times. The chain recombines TRBV18 with TRBJ1-1, with D uncertain. Germline values: CDR1 KGHSH, CDR2 LQKENI. This CDR3 spans 14 amino acids. Trimming took off 6 bases at V and 5 bases at J, with 16 bases between the two ends. The CDR3: CASSPEYGRTEAFF. The CDR3 bases are TGTGCCAGCTCCCCCGAGTACGGGCGGACTGAAGCTTTCTTT.

The chain employs TRBV27 and TRBJ2-2, with 8 bases identical to TRBD1. From germline, CDR1 is MNHEY and CDR2 SMNVEV (reference sequence). J was trimmed by 2 bases and V by 4 bases; bases with no gene match: 6. The CDR3 has 16 amino acids. In nucleotides, the CDR3 is TGTGCCAGCAGTTCCTACAGGGGGGTAAACACCGGGGAGCTGTTTTTT. Amino acids: CASSSYRGVNTGELFF.

This clonotype has at least ten counts. This chain joins TRBV5-1 and TRBJ1-4; D might be TRBD1 (5 bases). Per the germline V gene, CDR1 is SGHRS and CDR2 is YFSETQ. The CDR3 consists of 15 residues. The V end was cut by 4 bases, the J end by 2 bases, with 12 bases between. The CDR3 reads CASSLKGPTNEKLFF. The CDR3 region has the DNA TGCGCCAGCAGCCTGAAGGGGCCTACTAATGAAAAACTGTTTTTT.

There are many counts of this clonotype. The V call is TRBV4-3, the J call TRBJ2-7, with unresolved D. V was trimmed by 0 bases and J by 0 bases, leaving 12 bases between them. CDR1 is LGHNA, CDR2 YSLEER, per germline. The CDR3 is made up of 16 amino acids. CDR3 protein: CASSQDITDSSYEQYV. The CDR3 region has the DNA TGCGCCAGCAGCCAAGATATCACAGATAGCTCCTACGAGCAGTACGTC.

This clonotype appeared a few times. V usage is TRBV3-1 and J usage is TRBJ1-5; 11 nucleotides agree with TRBD1. CDR1 is LGHDT, CDR2 YNNKEL, per germline (reference sequence). This CDR3 region has 15 residues. V gave up 1 base and J gave up 7 bases; unmatched junction bases: 3. The CDR3 is CASSQGTGGGQPQHF. The CDR3 DNA reads TGTGCCAGCAGCCAAGGGACAGGGGGCGGCCAGCCCCAGCATTTT.

The genes are TRBV24-1 and TRBJ1-5; D is perhaps TRBD1 (6 bases). This CDR3 contains 15 residues. Trimming pared 1 base from V and 4 bases from J, leaving 10 bases between. Germline lookup yields CDR1 KGHDR and CDR2 SFDVKD. The DNA for the CDR3 is TGTGCCACCAGTGATTTAAGGACAGCTAATCAGCCCCAGCATTTT. It specifies CATSDLRTANQPQHF.

The V and J genes are TRBV7-9 and TRBJ1-6; D gene unclear. CDR3 length: 17 amino acids. The germline V gene encodes CDR1 SEHNR and CDR2 FQNEAQ (reference sequence). V was shortened by 0 bases and J by 0 bases, with 9 bases between the two germline ends. The chain's CDR3 is CASSLAAGSSYNSPLHF. CDR3 coding DNA: TGTGCCAGCAGCTTAGCGGCGGGGAGCTCCTATAATTCACCCCTCCACTTT.

This clonotype was recorded at least ten times. The chain recombines TRBV10-2 with TRBJ2-2, with 9 nucleotides matching TRBD1. The V and J ends lost 6 bases and 5 bases, in that order; junction bases with no gene match: 10. Germline V gene sequence: CDR1 WSHSY, CDR2 SAAADI. This CDR3 contains 16 residues. The CDR3 nucleotides read TGCGCCAGCAGCACAACAGGGGGCAAGCGTACCGGGGAGCTGTTTTTT. This codes for CASSTTGGKRTGELFF.

The chain is built from TRBV20-1 and TRBJ2-7; no reliable D call. This CDR3 has 12 residues. Trimming cost V 0 bases and J 7 bases, with 10 bases left between them. Germline values: CDR1 DFQATT, CDR2 SNEGSKA (reference sequence). The chain's CDR3 is CSARDRSVEQYV. DNA for the CDR3: TGCAGTGCTAGAGATAGGTCCGTGGAGCAGTACGTC.

Only a few counts were recorded for this clonotype. V and J are TRBV28 and TRBJ2-3; D might be TRBD2 (5 bases). Trimming cost V 5 bases and J 4 bases, with 10 bases left between them. This CDR3 spans 13 amino acids. CDR1 is MDHEN and CDR2 is SYDVKM in the germline V gene. DNA of the CDR3: TGTGCCAGCAGTAACGGGATGGCAGATACGCAGTATTTT. This translates into CASSNGMADTQYF.

This clonotype was detected a few times. For the CDR3, the DNA is TGTGCCATCAGGGCCCCCCGGGGAAATTCACCCCTCCACTTT. It is translated as CAIRAPRGNSPLHF. V usage is TRBV10-3 and J usage is TRBJ1-6, with D unresolved. Trimming shortened V by 6 bases and J by 7 bases, and 13 bases separated the two germline ends. The CDR3 covers 14 residues. Germline V lookup: CDR1 ENHRY, CDR2 SYGVKD.

The sample holds many counts of this clonotype. The chain carries TRBV4-2 and TRBJ1-1; 7 bases map to TRBD1. The CDR3 is 20 residues long. Germline trimming cut 4 bases from V and 0 bases from J; bases unmatched to any gene: 20. Per germline, CDR1 LGHNA and CDR2 YNFKEQ. The CDR3 region is CASSRNQGNHLGQLNTEAFF. The DNA for the CDR3 is TGTGCCAGCAGCCGCAACCAGGGGAACCACTTGGGACAGCTGAACACTGAAGCTTTCTTT.

The V gene is TRBV5-6, the J gene TRBJ2-6; maybe TRBD1 (6 bases). The CDR3 contains 14 residues. Trimming removed 5 bases from V and 4 bases from J, with 10 bases in between. Germline CDR1 SGHDT, CDR2 YYEEEE. CDR3 in DNA: TGTGCCAGCAGGGGGGACACCGGGGCCAACGTCCTGACTTTC. This codes for CASRGDTGANVLTF.